This T cell receptor (beta chain) was obtained from a study of immune evolution from preneoplasia to lung adenocarcinoma. The CDR3 totals 17 residues. CDR1 is MDHEN and CDR2 is SYDVKM in the germline V gene. Trimming took 1 base from V and 5 from J; bases not matched to a gene: 10. About this clone: Its antigen is currently unknown.

TCRdb keeps only in-frame clones here, not all; method: immunoSEQ multiplex PCR. In the table there are over 3,000 clones, roughly 85% of which are singletons. The study's findings and limits: Normal lung had highest clonality; later lesions appeared denser, more diverse.

Patients had resection in Japan or China between the mid-2010s and the late 2010s. Each case's diagnosis was confirmed by two pathologists on H&E. After pathologic assessment, macro-dissection selected premalignant or tumor cells for extraction. The sequence was obtained from a person aged 45-65 years with lung adenocarcinoma. What was sequenced was FFPE invasive lung adenocarcinoma tissue. J is TRBJ2-7 and V is TRBV28; 11 bases match TRBD1. CDR3 loop: CASSLSVGTGGRNEQYF. The CDR3 DNA is TGTGCCAGCAGTTTATCTGTGGGGACAGGGGGAAGGAACGAGCAGTACTTC.